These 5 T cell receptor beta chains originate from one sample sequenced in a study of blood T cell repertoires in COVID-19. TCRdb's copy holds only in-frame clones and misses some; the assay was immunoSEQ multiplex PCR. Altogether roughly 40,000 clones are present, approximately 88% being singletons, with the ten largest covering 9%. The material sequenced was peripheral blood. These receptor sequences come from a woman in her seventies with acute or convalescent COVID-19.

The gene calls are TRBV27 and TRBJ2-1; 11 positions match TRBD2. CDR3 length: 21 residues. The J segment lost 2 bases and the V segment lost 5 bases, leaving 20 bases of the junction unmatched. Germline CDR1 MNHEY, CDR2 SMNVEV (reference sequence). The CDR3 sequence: CASSLYPIRASGRTTYNEQFF. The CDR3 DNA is TGTGCCAGCAGTCTCTATCCGATCAGGGCTAGCGGGAGGACCACCTACAATGAGCAGTTCTTC.

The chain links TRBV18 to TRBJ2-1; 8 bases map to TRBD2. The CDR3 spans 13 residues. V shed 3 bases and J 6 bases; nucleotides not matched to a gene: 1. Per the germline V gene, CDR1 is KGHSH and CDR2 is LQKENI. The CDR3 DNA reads TGTGCCAGCTCACCGGCGGGGGGCAATGAGCAGTTCTTC. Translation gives CASSPAGGNEQFF.

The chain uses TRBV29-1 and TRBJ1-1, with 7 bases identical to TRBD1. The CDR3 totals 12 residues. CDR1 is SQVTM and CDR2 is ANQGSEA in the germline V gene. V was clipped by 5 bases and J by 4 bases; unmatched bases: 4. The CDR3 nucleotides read TGCAGCGTTCGACAGGGAGGCACTGAAGCTTTCTTT. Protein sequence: CSVRQGGTEAFF.

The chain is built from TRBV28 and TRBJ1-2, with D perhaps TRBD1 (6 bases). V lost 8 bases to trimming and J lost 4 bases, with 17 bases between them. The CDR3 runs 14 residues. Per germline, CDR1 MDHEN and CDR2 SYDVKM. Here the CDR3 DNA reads TGTGCCAGCTCGGGGACTAAAGGGGGCTATGGCTACACCTTC. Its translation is CASSGTKGGYGYTF.

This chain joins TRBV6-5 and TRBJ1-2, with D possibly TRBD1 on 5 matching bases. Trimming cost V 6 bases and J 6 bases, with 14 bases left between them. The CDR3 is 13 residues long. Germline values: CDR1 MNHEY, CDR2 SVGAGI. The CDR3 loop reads CASRDWAGNGYTF. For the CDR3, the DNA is TGTGCCAGCAGGGATTGGGCAGGGAATGGCTACACCTTC.